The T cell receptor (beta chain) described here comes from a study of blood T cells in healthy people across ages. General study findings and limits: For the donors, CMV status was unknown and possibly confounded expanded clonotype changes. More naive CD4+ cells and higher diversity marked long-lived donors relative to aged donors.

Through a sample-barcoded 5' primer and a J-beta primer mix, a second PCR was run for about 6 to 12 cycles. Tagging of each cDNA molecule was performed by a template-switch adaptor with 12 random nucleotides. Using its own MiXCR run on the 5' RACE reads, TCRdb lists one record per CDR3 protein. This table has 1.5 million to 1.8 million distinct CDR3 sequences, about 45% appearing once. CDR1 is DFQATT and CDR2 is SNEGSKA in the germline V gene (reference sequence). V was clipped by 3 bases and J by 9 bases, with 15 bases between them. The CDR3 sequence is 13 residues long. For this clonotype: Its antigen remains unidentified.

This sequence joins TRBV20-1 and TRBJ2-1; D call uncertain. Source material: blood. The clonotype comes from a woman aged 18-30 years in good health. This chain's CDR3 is CSARDQIWSEQFF. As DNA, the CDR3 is TGCAGTGCTAGGGATCAAATCTGGTCTGAGCAGTTCTTC.